The clone carrying this T cell receptor (beta chain) has just a few counts. Its antigen is currently unknown. These data originate in a study of identical twins. Study observations and caveats: Low generation probability was overrepresented in out-of-frame alpha sequences shared by twins.

TCRdb re-derived calls from the 5' RACE reads in MiXCR, one entry per CDR3 protein. The data hold 210,000 or so distinct CDR3 sequences, with 6% to 9% observed a single time. The data were also submitted as part of a second study, on yellow fever vaccine responses in identical twins.

The origin of this receptor is a woman younger than 30 in good health. The sequencing input was memory (CD45RO+) T cells sorted from blood.

The CDR3 sequence is CASSPTGGETETQYF. DNA for the CDR3: TGTGCCAGCAGCCCCACCGGAGGGGAGACAGAGACCCAGTACTTC. The genes are TRBV7-2 and TRBJ2-5; D might be TRBD2 (6 bases). Trimming took 5 bases from V and 4 from J, leaving 17 bases between them. Germline CDR1 and CDR2: SGHTA and FQGNSA. The CDR3 spans 15 residues. Supplemented by reference TRBV7-2 and TRBJ2-5, the full variable domain reads GAGVSQSPSNKVTEKGKDVELRCDPISGHTALYWYRQSLGQGLEFLIYFQGNSAPDKSGLPSDRFSAERTGGSVSTLTIQRTQQEDSAVYLCASSPTGGETETQYFGPGTRLLVL.